The present TCR beta chain was sequenced within a study of blood T cell repertoires in COVID-19. Background on the study: Donors in the United States, Italy and Spain gave samples during acute or convalescent COVID-19. The cDNA or gDNA used as material had been derived from T cells, B-cell-depleted T cells, or PBMCs.

Original analysis: Nucleated cell counts were estimated from reference gene primer amplification. Only in-frame clones appear in the TCRdb table, and some are missing; sequencing was by immunoSEQ multiplex PCR. V and J calls and clone size follow that table, whereas D and trimming were derived from the DNA. The table has under 300,000 clones, around nine tenths seen once. This CDR3 comprises 15 residues. The V gene's germline CDR1 is DFQATT and CDR2 SNEGSKA (reference sequence). The ends were cut back, 3 bases at V and 1 base at J, with 13 bases in the middle. The count of this clone is one. The rearrangement links TRBV20-1 to TRBJ2-1; D not resolved. Sequenced sample: peripheral blood. This receptor was identified in a woman in her 70s with active or convalescent COVID-19. CDR3 loop: CSASRLPLSYNEQFF. The CDR3 coding sequence is TGCAGTGCTAGTAGACTCCCACTTTCCTACAATGAGCAGTTCTTC.